The source of this TCR beta chain is a study of T cell responses to AZD1222 COVID-19 vaccine. General study results and limits: Baseline seropositives among AZD1222 recipients totaled only 5 to 7.

Trimming at V came to 5 bases and at J to 1 base, leaving 18 bases not matched to a gene. The CDR3 runs 22 residues. CDR1 is SNHLY and CDR2 is FYNNEI in the germline V gene. Only in-frame clones appear in the TCRdb table, and some are missing; sequencing was by immunoSEQ multiplex PCR. The sample comprises 150,000 to 200,000 clones, 87% of which are singletons, and about 3% rests with the top ten. The count of this clone is one. The antigen is not known. The clonotype originates from an adult in good health. Specimen: peripheral blood, collected on day 0 of MenACWY control vaccination. The rearrangement links TRBV2 to TRBJ2-3, with TRBD2 identical over 16 bases. The CDR3 DNA reads TGTGCCAGCAGTAATAGGCGGCGCCCGGGACTAGCGGGAGGGTGGGGCACAGATACGCAGTATTTT. Translated, it gives CASSNRRRPGLAGGWGTDTQYF.